This T cell receptor beta chain was recorded in a study of CD8 T cells in ankylosing spondylitis. TCRdb independently ran MiXCR on the 5' RACE reads; one entry per CDR3 protein. Of a few hundred thousand distinct CDR3 sequences listed, about 22% are singletons. The study, taken as a whole, reports: Made up of about eight highly homologous variants, a TCR beta motif appeared characteristic of ankylosing spondylitis blood.

In germline, CDR1 is ENHRY, CDR2 SYGVKD. V gave up 3 bases and J gave up 6 bases, with 11 bases separating them. This CDR3 comprises 14 residues. This clonotype appeared many times. The antigen is not known. The receptor comes from a male donor with ankylosing spondylitis. The sample consisted of blood, either unsorted or a sorted T cell fraction (not recorded which). V and J are TRBV10-3 and TRBJ2-2; no reliable D call. CDR3 region: CAISDNSRPGELFF. CDR3 sequence (DNA): TGTGCCATCAGTGACAATTCCCGACCCGGGGAGCTGTTTTTT.